This T cell receptor beta chain was identified during a study of cytomegalovirus exposure and HLA in healthy donors. Study-level findings and limits: The investigators catalogued 150 to 200 TCR beta chains as cytomegalovirus-associated.

Only in-frame clones appear in the TCRdb table, and some are missing; sequencing was by immunoSEQ multiplex PCR. The sample carries roughly 60,000 clones, over 85% recorded once. In germline, CDR1 is SGHTA, CDR2 FQGTGA. The V end was cut by 5 bases, the J end by 0 bases, with 7 bases between. The CDR3 runs to 13 residues. About this clone: Its matching antigen is unknown.

The material sequenced was PBMCs. The origin of this receptor is a woman aged 18-30 years in good health and CMV-seropositive. The chain uses TRBV7-3 and TRBJ1-1; D gene uncertain. The DNA for the CDR3 is TGTGCCAGCAGCCGAGGGATGAACACTGAAGCTTTCTTT. Translating gives CASSRGMNTEAFF.